This T cell receptor (beta chain) was found in a study of T-cell memory formation after mild COVID-19. Study-wide findings and caveats: A balance of CD4 and CD8 characterized clones contracting day 15 to 85, whereas later expanders leaned CD4+.

TCRdb re-derived calls from the 5' RACE reads in MiXCR, one entry per CDR3 protein. The sample consists of 500,000 to 600,000 distinct CDR3 sequences, roughly 17% of them appearing once. This clonotype was counted ten times or more. Its target is not known. The germline V gene encodes CDR1 DFQATT and CDR2 SNEGSKA (reference sequence). The CDR3 totals 12 residues. Trimming stripped 7 bases from V and 2 bases from J, with 10 bases between. The sequenced sample consisted of PBMCs or a T cell subset sorted from them (not recorded which). J is TRBJ2-3 and V is TRBV20-1, with D uncertain. This receptor was obtained from an adult woman who had mild COVID-19 (a few samples of this study predate the infection). Cell type and time point are not known. Here the CDR3 reads CSVGSNTDTQYF. The CDR3 DNA reads TGCAGTGTCGGCAGCAACACAGATACGCAGTATTTT.